Sequencing of this T cell receptor beta chain was carried out in a study of molecular identifiers for immune sequencing clone quantification. Study background: Within a replicate experiment, RNA obtained from either approximately 20,000 or 98,000 naive CD8 cells was divided into five aliquots, and four of those aliquots were then sequenced.

Study-wide points: The share of molecules held by clones above 20 RNA copies was over 98% in effector cells and under 1% in naive cells. Sharing of a barcode by identical TCR molecules could cause highly expanded clone sizes to be underestimated.

Naive CD8 T cell sorting was performed on the CD8+CD4-CCR7+CD45RA+ phenotype. In TCRdb, the PCR reads were re-called with MiXCR into one record per CDR3 protein. The table has approximately 54,000 distinct CDR3 sequences, 20% to 25% seen once; the top ten hold 1.5% to 2%. This clonotype appeared a single time. Antigen unknown. A much larger clone sits a single nucleotide away, making a read error possible. Sequencing used naive CD8+ T cells from blood, with Jurkat cell RNA spiked in. Noted subset: FACS-sorted CD8+CD4-CCR7+CD45RA+ naive T cells. This TCR derives from a human donor in good health. Some libraries in this study had Jurkat cell RNA spiked in.

In DNA, the CDR3 is TGTGCCAGTGGTATTGGGACGGGCACTGAAGCTTTCTTT. Encoded protein: CASGIGTGTEAFF. V usage is TRBV19 and J usage is TRBJ1-1; TRBD1 is a possible D gene (5 bases). The CDR3 has 13 amino acids. Germline V gene lookup returns CDR1 LNHDA and CDR2 SQIVND (reference sequence).